This T cell receptor (beta chain) is drawn from a study of T cells after posttransplantation cyclophosphamide. Findings and limits, study-wide: Donor CD8+ memory clones often dominated recipient blood repertoires at later times. After PTCy, TRB diversity resembled that of CNI/methotrexate controls. Skin or GI-infiltrating T cells shared few TRB sequences with blood.

This clone was recorded only once. Its antigen is not known. V lost 5 bases and J lost 0, with 20 bases in between. This CDR3 has 17 residues. Germline V CDR1 and CDR2: SGHNT, YYREEE (reference sequence). Sampled 1 year posttransplant, controls received myeloablative marrow transplants, methotrexate and a calcineurin inhibitor. Produced via immunoSEQ multiplex PCR; TCRdb's table is partial and in-frame only. This sample has roughly 19,000 clones, with 80% to 90% found just once. The clonotype originates from a female patient between 30 and 40 years old who received an allogeneic stem cell transplant from an unrelated donor, was CMV-positive, and had acute and chronic GVHD. Some T cells may be transferred from the graft donor. The sample consisted of PBMCs, taken roughly 49 weeks after allogeneic stem cell transplant with calcineurin inhibitor and methotrexate. The J gene is TRBJ1-2, the V gene TRBV5-4; D is unresolved. CDR3 in amino acids: CASSSTQSPNTNYGYTF. CDR3 nucleotides: TGTGCCAGCAGTTCCACACAAAGTCCGAACACTAACTATGGCTACACCTTC.